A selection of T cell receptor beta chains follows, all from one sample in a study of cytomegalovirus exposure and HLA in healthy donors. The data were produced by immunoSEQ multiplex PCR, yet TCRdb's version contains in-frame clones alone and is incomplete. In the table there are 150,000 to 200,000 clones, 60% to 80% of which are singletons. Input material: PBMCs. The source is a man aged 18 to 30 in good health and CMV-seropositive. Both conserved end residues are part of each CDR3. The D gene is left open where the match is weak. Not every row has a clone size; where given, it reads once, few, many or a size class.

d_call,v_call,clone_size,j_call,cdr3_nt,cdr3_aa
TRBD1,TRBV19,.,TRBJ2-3,TGTGCCAGCCGTGACAGGGGGCGAGGAACAGATACGCAGTATTTT,CASRDRGRGTDTQYF
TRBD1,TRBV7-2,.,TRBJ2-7,TGTGCCAGCGCCGTAGGACAGGCCTCCTACGAGCAGTACTTC,CASAVGQASYEQYF
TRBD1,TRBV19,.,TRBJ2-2,TGTGCCAGTAGGGGACAGGGGTACACCGGGGAGCTGTTTTTT,CASRGQGYTGELFF
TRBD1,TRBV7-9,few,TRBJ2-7,TGTGCCAGCAGCTTGGGGACAGGGTGGCGCGAGCAGTACTTC,CASSLGTGWREQYF
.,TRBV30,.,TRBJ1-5,TGTGCCTGGAGTGTACGTCCGGGTCAGCCCCAGCATTTT,CAWSVRPGQPQHF
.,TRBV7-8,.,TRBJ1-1,TGTGCCAGCAGCTTAGGGGGGGGGACTGAAGCTTTCTTT,CASSLGGGTEAFF
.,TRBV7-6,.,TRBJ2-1,TGTGCCAGCAGCTTAGATAAAAGCGGAAAATGGTACAATGAGCAGTTCTTC,CASSLDKSGKWYNEQFF
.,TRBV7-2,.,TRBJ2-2,TGTGCCAGCAGCTTATGGGGGGACGGGGAGCTGTTTTTT,CASSLWGDGELFF
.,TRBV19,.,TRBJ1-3,TGTGCCAGTAGCCCCGAGGGGGTCTCTGGAAACACCATATATTTT,CASSPEGVSGNTIYF
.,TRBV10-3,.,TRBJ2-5,TGTGCCATCGCCAGGGTCCAAGAGACCCAGTACTTC,CAIARVQETQYF
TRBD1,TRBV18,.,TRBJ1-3,TGTGCCAGCTCATCACGACAGGGAGAAAACACCATATATTTT,CASSSRQGENTIYF
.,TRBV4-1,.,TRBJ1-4,TGCGCCAGCAGCCAGATGAGCTCCACCATCGGTGAAAAACTGTTTTTT,CASSQMSSTIGEKLFF
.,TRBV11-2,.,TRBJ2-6,TGTGCCAGCAGCTTAGAGCCCACAGGTTACCGCTCTGGGGCCAACGGCCTGACTTTC,CASSLEPTGYRSGANGLTF
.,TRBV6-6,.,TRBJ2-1,TGTGCCAGCAGTTACGCCACAAACAATGAGCAGTTCTTC,CASSYATNNEQFF
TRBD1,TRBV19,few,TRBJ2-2,TGTGCCAGTGAGACAGGGGTCCGTGCGGAGCTGTTTTTT,CASETGVRAELFF
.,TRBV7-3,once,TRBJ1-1,TGTGCCAGCAGCTTAAATCCCGGGAACACTGAAGCTTTCTTT,CASSLNPGNTEAFF
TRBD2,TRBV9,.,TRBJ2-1,TGTGCCAGCAGCGGTTTACTAGCGGTATTGTCGCATGAGCAGTTCTTC,CASSGLLAVLSHEQFF
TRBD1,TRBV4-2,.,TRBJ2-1,TGTGCCAGCAGCCAAGATTTTGGACAGGGGAGTGGTGAGCAGTTCTTC,CASSQDFGQGSGEQFF
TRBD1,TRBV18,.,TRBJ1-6,TGTGCCAGCTCACCAGCTTCGGCCGGGACAGGGAATTCACCCCTCCACTTT,CASSPASAGTGNSPLHF
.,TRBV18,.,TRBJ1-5,TGTGCCAGCTCACGGTCCCAGGTTAGCAATCAGCCCCAGCATTTT,CASSRSQVSNQPQHF
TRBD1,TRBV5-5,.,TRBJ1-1,TGTGCCAGCAGCTTGGAGGGACAGGGGGCAGTGAGGGGAGCTTTCTTT,CASSLEGQGAVRGAFF
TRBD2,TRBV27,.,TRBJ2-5,TGTGCCAGCAGCCGGGGACTAGCGGGGGCAAGGGAGACCCAGTACTTC,CASSRGLAGARETQYF
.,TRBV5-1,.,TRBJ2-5,TGCGCCAGCAGCTTGGACAGGTCGCAAGAGACCCAGTACTTC,CASSLDRSQETQYF
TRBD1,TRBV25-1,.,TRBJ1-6,TGTGCCAGCAGTGAAAGGGGGCCGGATAATTCACCCCTCCACTTT,CASSERGPDNSPLHF
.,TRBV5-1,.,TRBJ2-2,TGCGCCAGCAGCTTGGTCCAGTTACAAACCGGGGAGCTGTTTTTT,CASSLVQLQTGELFF
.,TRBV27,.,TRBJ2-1,TGTGCCAGCAGTAGTAGCGTCAGCTCCTACAATGAGCAGTTCTTC,CASSSSVSSYNEQFF